The next 22 T cell receptor beta chains were all read from a single sample in a study of blood T cell repertoires in COVID-19. Produced via immunoSEQ multiplex PCR; TCRdb's table is partial and in-frame only. The sample carries 230,000 or so clones, around 82% recorded once. The material sequenced was peripheral blood. The receptors were sampled from a man aged 35 to 55 with active or convalescent COVID-19.

The chain recombines TRBV6-5 with TRBJ2-7; the D gene is possibly TRBD1 (5 bases). Trimming cost V 0 bases and J 0 bases, with 12 bases left between them. Germline V gene lookup returns CDR1 MNHEY and CDR2 SVGAGI. This CDR3 region has 16 residues. CDR3 residues: CASSYSVSDSSYEQYF. The DNA for the CDR3 is TGTGCCAGCAGTTACTCGGTGTCAGACAGCTCCTACGAGCAGTACTTC.

A note on this clone: This CDR3 is also generated by other DNA sequences in the sample. V is TRBV6-5 and J is TRBJ2-5; 10 nucleotides match TRBD1. The germline V gene encodes CDR1 MNHEY and CDR2 SVGAGI. V shed 0 bases, J shed 1 base, and the junction held 2 bases outside the gene matches. The CDR3 runs 16 residues. The CDR3 bases are TGTGCCAGCAGTTACTCAGGGACAGGGGTCCAAGAGACCCAGTACTTC. It encodes CASSYSGTGVQETQYF.

The rearrangement joins TRBV10-3 to TRBJ1-4; the D is unclear. The CDR3 is 16 residues long. Germline V CDR1 and CDR2: ENHRY, SYGVKD. V was clipped by 3 bases and J by 2 bases, with 13 bases between them. Here the CDR3 reads CAISDGFGATNEKLFF. The CDR3 DNA is TGTGCCATCAGTGATGGCTTCGGAGCTACTAATGAAAAACTGTTTTTT.

This chain links TRBV19 with TRBJ1-2; the D gene is possibly TRBD1 (5 bases). V was clipped by 6 bases and J by 4 bases, with 15 bases between them. Per the germline V gene, CDR1 is LNHDA and CDR2 is SQIVND (reference sequence). This CDR3 has 14 residues. This chain's CDR3 is CASSPQRDSYGYTF. The DNA of the CDR3 is TGTGCCAGTAGCCCCCAGAGGGACTCCTATGGCTACACCTTC.

This clone showed up just once. The chain is built from TRBV18 and TRBJ2-5; no clear D gene. Trimming removed 3 bases from V and 3 bases from J, with 17 bases in between. CDR3 length: 16 amino acids. Germline CDR1 KGHSH, CDR2 LQKENI. CDR3 residues: CASSPPRYSSKETQYF. The CDR3 nucleotides read TGTGCCAGCTCACCCCCCCGGTACTCGTCGAAAGAGACCCAGTACTTC. The whole variable domain, remainder taken from reference TRBV18 and TRBJ2-5, is NAGVMQNPRHLVRRRGQEARLRCSPMKGHSHVYWYRQLPEEGLKFMVYLQKENIIDESGMPKERFSAEFPKEGPSILRIQQVVRGDSAAYFCASSPPRYSSKETQYFGPGTRLLVL.

V gene TRBV9 combines with J gene TRBJ1-1; 8 bases map to TRBD1. Germline CDR1 and CDR2: SGDLS and YYNGEE. This CDR3 spans 14 amino acids. V shed 4 bases and J 4 bases; nucleotides not matched to a gene: 6. The CDR3 DNA is TGTGCCAGCAGCCAGCGGGACAGGAGCACTGAAGCTTTCTTT. Encoded protein: CASSQRDRSTEAFF.

The table lists this clone with many counts. The CDR3 loop is CASSQAGAETNEQFF. The CDR3 region has the DNA TGTGCCAGCAGCCAAGCCGGAGCGGAAACCAATGAGCAGTTCTTC. The V and J genes are TRBV4-2 and TRBJ2-1, with D possibly being TRBD2 (5 bases). This CDR3 has 15 amino acids. V was cut by 1 base and J by 6 bases, with 13 bases left in between. Germline V lookup: CDR1 LGHNA, CDR2 YNFKEQ.

The V and J genes are TRBV5-1 and TRBJ2-3; TRBD2 might be the D (6 bases). In germline, CDR1 is SGHRS, CDR2 YFSETQ. Trimming cost V 1 base and J 2 bases, with 17 bases left between them. CDR3 length: 17 residues. The CDR3 sequence is CASSLIPGVIDTDTQYF. CDR3 coding DNA: TGCGCCAGCAGCTTGATTCCGGGGGTTATAGACACAGATACGCAGTATTTT.

V usage is TRBV11-3 and J usage is TRBJ1-1; D remains unclear. Trimming pared 3 bases from V and 4 bases from J, leaving 12 bases between. The CDR3 is 14 amino acids. CDR1 and CDR2 (germline): SGHNT, YENEEA. The CDR3 region has the DNA TGTGCCAGCAGCTTTGGGCAGCGGGGCACTGAAGCTTTCTTT. Translating it yields CASSFGQRGTEAFF.

In this sample, this clone turned up a few times. The chain employs TRBV23-1 and TRBJ1-1; D gene uncertain. TRBV23-1 is filed as an ORF, its function uncertain. Trimming stripped 11 bases from V and 9 bases from J, with 19 bases between. The CDR3 contains 12 residues. CDR3 loop: CASLRREAKAFF. DNA for the CDR3: TGCGCCTCTCTCCGGAGGGAAGCAAAAGCTTTCTTT.

This clone is a singleton in its sample. The chain combines TRBV30 with TRBJ1-5; 9 bases are shared with TRBD1. Looked up from germline, CDR1 is GTSNPN and CDR2 is SVGIG (reference sequence). The CDR3 runs to 15 residues. The trim removed 0 bases at V and 7 bases at J, leaving 7 bases unmatched. The CDR3 loop reads CAWSVTDRGGQPQHF. DNA for the CDR3: TGTGCCTGGAGTGTAACCGACAGGGGGGGACAGCCCCAGCATTTT.

The V and J genes are TRBV19 and TRBJ2-6; 13 bases map to TRBD2. The V gene end was trimmed by 5 bases and the J gene end by 4 bases; junction bases not matched to a gene: 8. Looked up from germline, CDR1 is LNHDA and CDR2 is SQIVND (reference sequence). The CDR3 runs 18 residues. The CDR3 nucleotides are TGTGCCAGTAGTCCAGGGGGGACTAGCGGGGTCGGGGCCAACGTCCTGACTTTC. It specifies CASSPGGTSGVGANVLTF.

The V gene is TRBV6-1, the J gene TRBJ1-1, with D unresolved. The CDR3 has 15 amino acids. Trimming cost V 1 base and J 1 base, with 10 bases left between them. The germline CDR1 and CDR2 sequences are MNHNS and SASEGT. CDR3 residues: CASSEGLGENTEAFF. The CDR3, as DNA: TGTGCCAGCAGTGAAGGTCTAGGTGAGAACACTGAAGCTTTCTTT.

The rearrangement joins TRBV28 to TRBJ2-2; 9 nucleotides align to TRBD1. Germline CDR1 MDHEN, CDR2 SYDVKM. J lost 8 bases, V lost 3 bases, and 13 bases had no gene match. This CDR3 contains 17 residues. DNA of the CDR3: TGTGCCAGCAGTTTCCTCCGGGACAGGGCTTTTGGGGGGGAGCTGTTTTTT. It yields the protein CASSFLRDRAFGGELFF.

CDR3 sequence reads: CASSRQQGANTEAFF. CDR3 in DNA: TGTGCCAGCAGTCGTCAACAGGGCGCGAACACTGAAGCTTTCTTT. The V and J genes are TRBV14 and TRBJ1-1, with D tentatively TRBD1 (6 bases). V was clipped by 6 bases and J by 1 base, with 15 bases between them. Germline V gives CDR1 SGHDN, CDR2 FVKESK. There are 15 residues in the CDR3.

The rearrangement joins TRBV2 to TRBJ2-3; D unclear. The CDR3 loop spans 16 amino acids. The V end was cut by 1 base, the J end by 0 bases, with 11 bases between. CDR1 SNHLY and CDR2 FYNNEI come from the germline V gene. The CDR3 bases are TGTGCCAGCAGTGAAGGACAATACCGAAGCACAGATACGCAGTATTTT. Protein sequence: CASSEGQYRSTDTQYF.

The rearrangement links TRBV18 to TRBJ2-1; 8 bases fit TRBD2. This CDR3 is 17 amino acids long. Germline-derived CDR1 and CDR2 are KGHSH and LQKENI. V lost 5 bases to trimming and J lost 4 bases; unmatched junction nucleotides: 13. The CDR3 nucleotides are TGTGCCAGCTCAGACGAACTTGCGGGAGGAGGTTACAATGAGCAGTTCTTC. Amino acids: CASSDELAGGGYNEQFF.

The rearrangement joins TRBV7-9 to TRBJ1-2; a possible D gene is TRBD1 (5 bases). With 3 bases removed from V and 4 bases from J, the gap between germline ends came to 12 bases. The CDR3 extends over 14 amino acids. Germline values: CDR1 SEHNR, CDR2 FQNEAQ (reference sequence). CDR3 nucleotide sequence: TGTGCCAGCAGCTTCGGGCAGGGAATCTATGGCTACACCTTC. This sequence encodes CASSFGQGIYGYTF.

This clone has just a few counts. V is TRBV21-1 and J is TRBJ1-1. TRBV21-1 is reported as a pseudogene. The CDR3 spans 17 residues. The CDR3 DNA is TGTGCCAGCAGCAAACAGGAACCAGCCGGGCGGGGCACTGAAGCTTTCTTT. Translated: CASSKQEPAGRGTEAFF.

The V call is TRBV19, the J call TRBJ2-5; TRBD2 aligns across 11 bases. Per the germline V gene, CDR1 is LNHDA and CDR2 is SQIVND (reference sequence). There are 17 residues in the CDR3. J was trimmed by 4 bases and V by 5 bases; bases with no gene match: 12. The CDR3 loop reads CASSFRLAGFLGETQYF. Written as DNA, the CDR3 is TGTGCCAGTAGTTTCCGACTAGCGGGATTCCTCGGAGAGACCCAGTACTTC.

CDR3 in DNA: TGTGCCAGCAGCTTAAGGGGGGGACACTACCAAGAGACCCAGTACTTC. Translated, it gives CASSLRGGHYQETQYF. This rearrangement joins TRBV7-9 to TRBJ2-5; D perhaps matches TRBD2 (7 bases). Germline CDR1 and CDR2: SEHNR and FQNEAQ (reference sequence). CDR3 length: 16 amino acids. The V and J ends lost 2 bases and 0 bases respectively, with 13 bases between them.

The chain joins TRBV24-1 to TRBJ1-5, with a possible D match to TRBD1 (6 bases). V gave up 3 bases and J gave up 5 bases, with 22 bases separating them. The CDR3 contains 18 residues. The germline gives CDR1 KGHDR, CDR2 SFDVKD. CDR3 DNA: TGTGCCACCAGTGATGCCTCGGGACACCCTTCTCCTGATCAGCCCCAGCATTTT. Translating it yields CATSDASGHPSPDQPQHF.